One sample yielded the 13 T cell receptor beta chains listed below, sequenced in a study of cytomegalovirus exposure and HLA in healthy donors. Amplification used 60 Vbeta primers and 13 Jbeta primers. Sequencing was performed with immunoSEQ multiplex PCR; in TCRdb, only in-frame clones are kept and a portion is missing. The table includes 150,000 to 200,000 clones, roughly 8.7% detected once. What was sequenced was PBMCs. Source of these receptors: a woman younger than 45 in good health and CMV-seropositive.

This rearrangement joins TRBV9 to TRBJ2-2, with unresolved D. Trimming shortened V by 0 bases and J by 0 bases, and 9 bases separated the two germline ends. Germline CDR1 and CDR2: SGDLS and YYNGEE. The CDR3 sequence is 16 residues long. CDR3 nucleotide sequence: TGTGCCAGCAGCGTAGGTACCCACTCGAACACCGGGGAGCTGTTTTTT. Translating gives CASSVGTHSNTGELFF.

This clone was detected a few times. The chain uses TRBV10-2 and TRBJ2-7, with 8 bases aligning to TRBD1. Germline V gives CDR1 WSHSY, CDR2 SAAADI. The CDR3 extends over 14 amino acids. V was pared by 11 bases and J by 4 bases, with 13 bases of the junction left unmatched. The DNA for the CDR3 is TGCGCCGTCTATGGGGCAGGGGGCTCGTACGAGCAGTACTTC. The encoded protein is CAVYGAGGSYEQYF.

This clone was counted a few times. The chain uses TRBV5-4 and TRBJ1-5, with 7 bases matching TRBD1. Germline V CDR1 and CDR2: SGHNT, YYREEE (reference sequence). The CDR3 loop spans 16 amino acids. The V segment lost 0 bases and the J segment 0 bases; nucleotides outside the gene matches: 3. CDR3 coding DNA: TGTGCCAGCAGCTTGGGGGGACAGTATAGCAATCAGCCCCAGCATTTT. This gives the protein CASSLGGQYSNQPQHF.

The chain carries TRBV19 and TRBJ2-7; 7 bases are shared with TRBD2. This CDR3 has 14 residues. V was pared by 7 bases and J by 1 base, with 7 bases of the junction left unmatched. CDR1 is LNHDA and CDR2 is SQIVND in the germline V gene (reference sequence). The CDR3 sequence is CASKVGTTSYEQYF. Here the CDR3 DNA reads TGTGCCAGTAAGGTAGGGACTACGTCCTACGAGCAGTACTTC.

This chain connects TRBV19 to TRBJ1-5, with D perhaps TRBD1 (5 bases). The V end lost 7 bases, the J end lost 0 bases, and 13 bases lay between the germline ends. The CDR3 has 15 amino acids. The germline gives CDR1 LNHDA, CDR2 SQIVND (reference sequence). CDR3 protein: CASMWGRGSNQPQHF. The CDR3 region has the DNA TGTGCCAGTATGTGGGGAAGGGGTAGCAATCAGCCCCAGCATTTT.

The rearrangement uses TRBV5-4 and TRBJ2-1; D ambiguous. The germline V and J ends were trimmed by 5 bases and 9 bases, with 24 bases remaining between them. The CDR3 consists of 16 residues. Germline V gene sequence: CDR1 SGHNT, CDR2 YYREEE (reference sequence). In DNA, the CDR3 is TGTGCCAGCAGTACGCCCCCTCAGGCTGGCGCGTTTGAGCAGTTCTTC. Its protein product is CASSTPPQAGAFEQFF. The variable domain in full, completed from reference TRBV5-4 and TRBJ2-1, reads ETGVTQSPTHLIKTRGQQVTLRCSSQSGHNTVSWYQQALGQGPQFIFQYYREEENGRGNFPPRFSGLQFPNYSSELNVNALELDDSALYLCASSTPPQAGAFEQFFGPGTRLTVL.

This clone has a handful of counts. V and J are TRBV5-1 and TRBJ2-5, with 7 bases that match TRBD2. CDR3 length equals 14 residues. CDR1 is SGHRS, CDR2 YFSETQ, per germline. J gave up 1 base and V 0 bases, and 0 bases lay outside the gene matches. DNA of the CDR3: TGCGCCAGCAGCTTGGGGGGGGGCCAAGAGACCCAGTACTTC. Residues: CASSLGGGQETQYF.

About this clone itself: The germline gene is not matched at one end of the junction; a read error may be the cause. The chain is built from TRBV30 and TRBJ1-5, with TRBD1 identical over 9 bases. This CDR3 comprises 14 residues. CDR1 and CDR2 (germline): GTSNPN, SVGIG (reference sequence). CDR3 sequence reads: CAWSTGGASKPRHF. The CDR3 DNA follows: TGTGCCTGGAGTACAGGGGGCGCTTCCAAGCCCCGGCATTTT.

The gene calls are TRBV5-1 and TRBJ2-2; D possibly corresponds to TRBD1 (6 bases). Between the trimmed V and J ends, which lost 9 bases and 6 bases, there was a span of 12 bases. CDR3 length equals 12 residues. CDR1 and CDR2 (germline): SGHRS, YFSETQ. The CDR3 reads CATHTGSGELFF. The CDR3 region has the DNA TGCGCCACCCACACAGGGTCCGGGGAGCTGTTTTTT.

V usage is TRBV6-1 and J usage is TRBJ2-5; TRBD1 matches 10 bases. The germline V gene has CDR1 MNHNS and CDR2 SASEGT. The junction had 11 bases not matched to a gene; V was cut back by 8 bases and J by 5 bases. The CDR3 totals 15 residues. CDR3 DNA: TGTGCCAGCGCCCCCGGGACAGGGGTTGGGGAGACCCAGTACTTC. Its protein product is CASAPGTGVGETQYF.

This clone was recorded a few times. The sample holds other DNA sequences that translate to the same CDR3. The rearrangement uses TRBV9 and TRBJ1-1; D is possibly TRBD1 (5 bases). The germline V gene encodes CDR1 SGDLS and CDR2 YYNGEE. This CDR3 contains 14 residues. Trimming removed 0 bases from V and 5 bases from J, with 11 bases in between. The CDR3 sequence is CASSVAGEGTEAFF. CDR3 coding DNA: TGTGCCAGCAGCGTAGCGGGGGAAGGTACTGAAGCTTTCTTT.

This clone was seen more than once but under ten times. The J gene is TRBJ2-3, the V gene TRBV6-6, with D maybe TRBD1 (6 bases). The CDR3 consists of 15 residues. Trimming stripped 5 bases from V and 0 bases from J, with 12 bases between. Germline CDR1 reads MNHNY; CDR2 reads SVGAGI (reference sequence). CDR3 nucleotide sequence: TGTGCCAGCAGTCCTCTGGACAGAAGCACAGATACGCAGTATTTT. Its translation is CASSPLDRSTDTQYF.

The gene calls are TRBV5-1 and TRBJ1-4; 7 bases line up with TRBD1. J lost 0 bases, V lost 1 base, and 6 bases had no gene match. This CDR3 comprises 17 residues. CDR1 is SGHRS and CDR2 is YFSETQ in the germline V gene. The CDR3 reads CASSLMGQQATNEKLFF. The CDR3 DNA reads TGCGCCAGCAGCTTGATGGGACAGCAAGCAACTAATGAAAAACTGTTTTTT.